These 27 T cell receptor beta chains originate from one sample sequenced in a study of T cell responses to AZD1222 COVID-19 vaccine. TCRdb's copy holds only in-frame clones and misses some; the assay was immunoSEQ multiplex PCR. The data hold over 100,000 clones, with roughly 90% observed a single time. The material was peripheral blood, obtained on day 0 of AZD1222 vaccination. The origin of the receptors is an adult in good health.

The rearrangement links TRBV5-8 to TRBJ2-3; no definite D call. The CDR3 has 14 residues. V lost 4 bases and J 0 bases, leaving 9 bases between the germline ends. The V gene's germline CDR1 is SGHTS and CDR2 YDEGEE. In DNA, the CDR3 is TGTGCCAGCAGCCTCAGACCTAGCACAGATACGCAGTATTTT. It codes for CASSLRPSTDTQYF.

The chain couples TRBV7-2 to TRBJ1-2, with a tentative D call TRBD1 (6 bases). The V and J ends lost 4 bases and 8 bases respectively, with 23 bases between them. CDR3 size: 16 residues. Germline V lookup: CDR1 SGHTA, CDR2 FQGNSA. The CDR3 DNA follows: TGTGCCAGCAGCTCCCTACTCTCACGGTTTCAGGGGGGCTACACCTTC. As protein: CASSSLLSRFQGGYTF.

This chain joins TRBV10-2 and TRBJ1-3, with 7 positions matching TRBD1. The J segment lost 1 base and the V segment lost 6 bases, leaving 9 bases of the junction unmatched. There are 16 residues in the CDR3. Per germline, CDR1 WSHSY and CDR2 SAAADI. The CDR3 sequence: CASRDQGGPSGNTIYF. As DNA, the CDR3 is TGCGCCAGCAGAGACCAAGGGGGCCCGTCTGGAAACACCATATATTTT.

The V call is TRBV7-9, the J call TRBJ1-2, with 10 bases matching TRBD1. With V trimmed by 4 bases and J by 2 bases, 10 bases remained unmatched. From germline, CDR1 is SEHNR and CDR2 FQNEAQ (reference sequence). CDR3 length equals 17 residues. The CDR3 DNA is TGTGCCAGCAGCTCACCCCGGACAGGGGGGTTGAACTATGGCTACACCTTC. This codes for CASSSPRTGGLNYGYTF.

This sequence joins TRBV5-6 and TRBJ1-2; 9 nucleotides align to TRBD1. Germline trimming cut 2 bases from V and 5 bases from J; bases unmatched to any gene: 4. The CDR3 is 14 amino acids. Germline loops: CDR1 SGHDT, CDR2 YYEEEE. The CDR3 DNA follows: TGTGCCAGCAGCTTACAGGGGGCTTGGTATGGCTACACCTTC. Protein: CASSLQGAWYGYTF.

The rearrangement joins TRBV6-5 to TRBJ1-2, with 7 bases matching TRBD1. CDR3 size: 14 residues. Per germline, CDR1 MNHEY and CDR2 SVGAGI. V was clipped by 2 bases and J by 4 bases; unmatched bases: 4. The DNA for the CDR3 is TGTGCCAGCAGTTACACCGGGACAGCCTATGGCTACACCTTC. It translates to CASSYTGTAYGYTF.

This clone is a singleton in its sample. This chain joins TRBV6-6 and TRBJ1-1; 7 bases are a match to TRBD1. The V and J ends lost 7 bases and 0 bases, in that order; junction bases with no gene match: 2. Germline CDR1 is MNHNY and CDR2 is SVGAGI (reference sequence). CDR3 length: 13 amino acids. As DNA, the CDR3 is TGTGCCAGCATAACAGGGGTGAACACTGAAGCTTTCTTT. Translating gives CASITGVNTEAFF.

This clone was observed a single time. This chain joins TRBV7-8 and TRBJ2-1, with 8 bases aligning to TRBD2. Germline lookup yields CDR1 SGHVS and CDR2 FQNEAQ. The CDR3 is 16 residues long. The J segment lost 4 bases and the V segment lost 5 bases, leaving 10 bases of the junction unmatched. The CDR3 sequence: CASSPYGGAEYNEQFF. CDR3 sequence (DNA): TGTGCCAGCAGCCCGTACGGGGGGGCGGAGTACAATGAGCAGTTCTTC. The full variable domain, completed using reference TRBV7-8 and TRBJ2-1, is GAGVSQSPRYKVAKRGQDVALRCDPISGHVSLFWYQQALGQGPEFLTYFQNEAQLDKSGLPSDRFFAERPEGSVSTLKIQRTQQEDSAVYLCASSPYGGAEYNEQFFGPGTRLTVL.

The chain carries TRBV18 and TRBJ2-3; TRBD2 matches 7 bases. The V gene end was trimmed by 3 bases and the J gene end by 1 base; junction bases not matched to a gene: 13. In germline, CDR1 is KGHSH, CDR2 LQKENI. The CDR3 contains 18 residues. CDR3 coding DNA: TGTGCCAGCTCACCCCTGGATTCCTGGGGAGGGGGCACAGATACGCAGTATTTT. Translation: CASSPLDSWGGGTDTQYF.

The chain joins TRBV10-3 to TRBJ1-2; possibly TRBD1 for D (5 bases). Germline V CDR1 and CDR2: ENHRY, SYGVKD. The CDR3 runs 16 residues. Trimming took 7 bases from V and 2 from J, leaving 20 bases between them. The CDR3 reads CAIKVPTAAGNYGYTF. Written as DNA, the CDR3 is TGTGCCATCAAAGTCCCTACAGCGGCAGGGAACTATGGCTACACCTTC.

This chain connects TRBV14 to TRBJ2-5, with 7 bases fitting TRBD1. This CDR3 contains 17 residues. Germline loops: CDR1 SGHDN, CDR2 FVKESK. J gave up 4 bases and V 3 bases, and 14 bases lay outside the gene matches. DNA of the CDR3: TGTGCCAGCAGCCATCTCTTTAGAGGGGGCTCGGGAGAGACCCAGTACTTC. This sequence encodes CASSHLFRGGSGETQYF.

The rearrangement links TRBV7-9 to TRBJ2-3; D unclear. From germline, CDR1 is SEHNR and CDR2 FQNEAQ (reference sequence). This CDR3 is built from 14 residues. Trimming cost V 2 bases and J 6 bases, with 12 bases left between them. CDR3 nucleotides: TGTGCCAGCAGCTTACCAGCGTCTTTGGATACGCAGTATTTT. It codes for CASSLPASLDTQYF.

CDR3 in amino acids: CASSLGQLARDTEAFF. The CDR3 DNA reads as TGTGCCAGCAGCTTAGGGCAGCTAGCGAGAGACACTGAAGCTTTCTTT. The rearrangement joins TRBV7-9 to TRBJ1-1; no definite D call. CDR1 is SEHNR and CDR2 is FQNEAQ in the germline V gene (reference sequence). The V end lost 1 base, the J end lost 3 bases, and 15 bases lay between the germline ends. CDR3 length: 16 residues. Together with reference TRBV7-9 and TRBJ1-1, the CDR3 gives the full variable domain: DTGVSQNPRHKITKRGQNVTFRCDPISEHNRLYWYRQTLGQGPEFLTYFQNEAQLEKSRLLSDRFSAERPKGSFSTLEIQRTEQGDSAMYLCASSLGQLARDTEAFFGQGTRLTVV.

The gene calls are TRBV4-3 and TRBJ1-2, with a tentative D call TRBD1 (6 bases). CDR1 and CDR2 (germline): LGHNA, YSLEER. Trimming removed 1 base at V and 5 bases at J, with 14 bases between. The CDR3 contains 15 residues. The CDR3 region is CASSQALQGWYGYTF. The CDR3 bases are TGCGCCAGCAGCCAAGCTTTACAGGGATGGTATGGCTACACCTTC.

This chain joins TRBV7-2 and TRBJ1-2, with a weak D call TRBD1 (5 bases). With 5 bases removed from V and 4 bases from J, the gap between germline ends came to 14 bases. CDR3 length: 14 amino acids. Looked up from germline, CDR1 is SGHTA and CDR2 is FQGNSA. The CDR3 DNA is TGTGCCAGCAGCCTTAATCAGGGACCCTATGGCTACACCTTC. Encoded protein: CASSLNQGPYGYTF.

CDR3 residues: CASSPRRYGYTF. The CDR3 DNA sequence: TGTGCCAGCAGCCCCCGACGTTATGGCTACACCTTC. This chain joins TRBV7-2 and TRBJ1-2; D is ambiguous. This CDR3 is built from 12 residues. Between the trimmed V and J ends, which lost 5 bases and 5 bases, there was a span of 9 bases. Looked up from germline, CDR1 is SGHTA and CDR2 is FQGNSA.

Written as DNA, the CDR3 is TGTGCCATCAGTGCTATCGGCGGACGGGGGAACACTGAAGCTTTCTTT. Translated: CAISAIGGRGNTEAFF. The chain uses TRBV10-3 and TRBJ1-1; the D is unclear. Trimming cost V 4 bases and J 1 base, with 16 bases left between them. Germline CDR1 reads ENHRY; CDR2 reads SYGVKD. The CDR3 spans 16 residues.

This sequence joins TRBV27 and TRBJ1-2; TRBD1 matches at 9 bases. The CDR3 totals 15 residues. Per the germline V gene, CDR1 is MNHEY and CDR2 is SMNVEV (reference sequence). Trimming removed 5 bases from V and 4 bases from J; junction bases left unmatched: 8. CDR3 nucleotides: TGTGCCAGCAGTGATCCGGGACAGGGAACCTATGGCTACACCTTC. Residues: CASSDPGQGTYGYTF.

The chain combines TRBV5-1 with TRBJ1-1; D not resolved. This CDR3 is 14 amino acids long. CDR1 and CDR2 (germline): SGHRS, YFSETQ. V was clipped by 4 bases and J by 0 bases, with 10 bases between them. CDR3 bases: TGCGCCAGCAGCCTCACGGCGTTGAACACTGAAGCTTTCTTT. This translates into CASSLTALNTEAFF.

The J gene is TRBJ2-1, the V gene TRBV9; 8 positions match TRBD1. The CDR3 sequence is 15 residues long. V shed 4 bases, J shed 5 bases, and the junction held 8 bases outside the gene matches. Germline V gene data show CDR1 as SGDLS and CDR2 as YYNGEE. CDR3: CASSSRDRTDNEQFF. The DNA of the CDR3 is TGTGCCAGCAGCTCTCGGGACAGGACCGACAATGAGCAGTTCTTC.

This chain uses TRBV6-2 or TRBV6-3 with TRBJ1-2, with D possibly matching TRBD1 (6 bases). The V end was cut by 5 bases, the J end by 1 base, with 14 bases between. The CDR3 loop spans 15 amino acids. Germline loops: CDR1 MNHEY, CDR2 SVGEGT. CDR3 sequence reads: CASSGADSLNYGYTF. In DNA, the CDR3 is TGTGCCAGCAGTGGGGCGGACAGCCTTAACTATGGCTACACCTTC.

CDR3 DNA sequence: TGTGCCAGCGGGAGACAGGGGTTCACCGGGGAGCTGTTTTTT. This sequence encodes CASGRQGFTGELFF. The chain links TRBV6-5 to TRBJ2-2; 8 bases agree with TRBD1. The CDR3 length is 14 residues. V gave up 8 bases and J gave up 4 bases; unmatched junction bases: 6. CDR1 is MNHEY, CDR2 SVGAGI, per germline.

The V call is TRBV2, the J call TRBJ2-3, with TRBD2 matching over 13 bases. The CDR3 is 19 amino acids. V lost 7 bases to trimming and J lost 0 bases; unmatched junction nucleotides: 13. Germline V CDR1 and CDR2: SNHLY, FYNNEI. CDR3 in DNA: TGTGCCAGCAAGTCCCCCGGTCGGACTAGCGGGGGCAGCACAGATACGCAGTATTTT. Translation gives CASKSPGRTSGGSTDTQYF.

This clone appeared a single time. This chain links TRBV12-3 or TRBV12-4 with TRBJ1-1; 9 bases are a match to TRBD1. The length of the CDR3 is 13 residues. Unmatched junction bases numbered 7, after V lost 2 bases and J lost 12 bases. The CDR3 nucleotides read TGTGCCAGCAGTTTACCACAGGGGGCGAGATCTTTCTTT. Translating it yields CASSLPQGARSFF.

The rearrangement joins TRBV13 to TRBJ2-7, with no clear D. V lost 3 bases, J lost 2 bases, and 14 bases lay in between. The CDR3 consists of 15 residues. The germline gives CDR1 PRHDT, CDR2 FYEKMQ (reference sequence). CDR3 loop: CASSFAGHLTYEQYF. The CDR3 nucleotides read TGTGCCAGCAGCTTCGCAGGTCACCTTACCTACGAGCAGTACTTC.

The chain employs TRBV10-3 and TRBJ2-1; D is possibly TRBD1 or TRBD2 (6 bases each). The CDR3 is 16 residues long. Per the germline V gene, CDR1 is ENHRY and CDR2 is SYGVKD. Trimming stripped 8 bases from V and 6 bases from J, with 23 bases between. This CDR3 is CAIGKIRDEGGNEQFF. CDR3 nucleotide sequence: TGTGCCATCGGGAAGATACGGGACGAGGGGGGCAATGAGCAGTTCTTC.

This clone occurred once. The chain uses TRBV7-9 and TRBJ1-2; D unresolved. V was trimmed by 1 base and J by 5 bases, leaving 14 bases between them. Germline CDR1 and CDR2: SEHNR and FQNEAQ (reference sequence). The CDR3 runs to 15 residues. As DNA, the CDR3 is TGTGCCAGCAGCTTAGAAAACCTGGGCGGGTATGGCTACACCTTC. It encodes CASSLENLGGYGYTF.